These T cell receptor beta chains were read from a single sample in a study of T cells of healthy individuals. TCRdb re-called the 5' RACE reads with MiXCR, one entry per CDR3 protein. The table records some 82,000 distinct CDR3 sequences, approximately 5.4% of them present only once. These receptors came from a female donor in good health. The CDR3 runs from the conserved cysteine through the conserved F or W. Each record gives: D gene, V gene, J gene, clone size, CDR3 DNA, CDR3 protein. D genes are given only for firm matches. Only part of the rows carry a size: once, few, many, or a class if the clone is expanded.

-	TRBV6-1	TRBJ2-1	-	TGTGCCAGCACCGTAGAAAGGGGGAATGAGCAGTTCTTC	CASTVERGNEQFF
TRBD1	TRBV27	TRBJ2-2	many	TGTGCCAGCAGTTTCGGGGACAGGGTGGAAGGCGGGGAGCTGTTTTTT	CASSFGDRVEGGELFF
-	TRBV18	TRBJ2-7	-	TGTGCCAGCTCACCAGGCTTCGAGGGAAGCTCCTACGAGCAGTACTTC	CASSPGFEGSSYEQYF
-	TRBV2	TRBJ1-5	-	TGTGCCAGCAGTTCTCAGGGCGTGGATCAGCCCCAGCATTTT	CASSSQGVDQPQHF
-	TRBV2	TRBJ1-5	-	TGTGCCAGCAAACAGGGAAGCAATCAGCCCCAGCATTTT	CASKQGSNQPQHF
TRBD1	TRBV20-1	TRBJ1-5	many	TGCAGTGCTAGAGACGAACAGGGGGCGAGCAATCAGCCCCAGCATTTT	CSARDEQGASNQPQHF
-	TRBV10-3	TRBJ1-1	many	TGTGCCATCAGTGGAACAGGGATAAGGTACACTGAAGCTTTCTTT	CAISGTGIRYTEAFF
-	TRBV29-1	TRBJ2-3	many	TGCAGCGTTGCCATCGGAAGCACAGATACGCAGTATTTT	CSVAIGSTDTQYF
-	TRBV6-6	TRBJ2-5	-	TGTGCCAGCAGTCCGACTCGGGAGACCCAGTACTTC	CASSPTRETQYF
-	TRBV28	TRBJ1-2	-	TGTGCCAGCTCGAAAGCCGGGGCTTTCGGCTATGGCTACACCTTC	CASSKAGAFGYGYTF
-	TRBV12-3/TRBV12-4	TRBJ2-5	many	TGTGCCAGCAGTTTGAGTTCTTTACAAGAGACCCAGTACTTC	CASSLSSLQETQYF
-	TRBV20-1	TRBJ2-7	many	TGCAGTGCCAGAACCGGGGGAATTACCTACGAGCAGTACTTC	CSARTGGITYEQYF
-	TRBV6-2/TRBV6-3	TRBJ1-5	many	TGTGCCAGCAGTTTTGCTCATAGGGGAAGGCGAGGACAGCCCCAGCATTTT	CASSFAHRGRRGQPQHF
-	TRBV7-9	TRBJ1-2	many	TGTGCCAGCAGCTTAGACAGGGCCCCTAACTATGGCTACACCTTC	CASSLDRAPNYGYTF
-	TRBV18	TRBJ1-6	many	TGTGCCAGCTCACCACTATCAGAGGCGGATTCACCCCTCCACTTT	CASSPLSEADSPLHF
-	TRBV20-1	TRBJ2-2	-	TGCAGTGCTAGATCCCGGGCCCCAGTCGCCGGGGAGCTGTTTTTT	CSARSRAPVAGELFF
TRBD2	TRBV5-1	TRBJ2-1	few	TGCGCCAGCAGCTCGGCTGGACTAGCGGGAAGAACTGAGCAGTTCTTC	CASSSAGLAGRTEQFF
TRBD1	TRBV10-3	TRBJ2-7	many	TGTGCCATCAGTGACCCTGGGACAGGGGAATGGGCCTACGAGCAGTACTTC	CAISDPGTGEWAYEQYF
-	TRBV5-1	TRBJ2-1	many	TGCGCCAGCAGCCCGGAAGCGCAGGGGGGTGAGCAGTTCTTC	CASSPEAQGGEQFF
-	TRBV2	TRBJ2-3	-	TGTGCCAGCAGTGCGGAGTCCACAGATACGCAGTATTTT	CASSAESTDTQYF
-	TRBV20-1	TRBJ1-2	many	TGCAGTGCTAGAAAACAGGTCCCCTATGGCTACACCTTC	CSARKQVPYGYTF
-	TRBV20-1	TRBJ2-1	many	TGCAGTGGGATACTAGATCGCCGTACGAGCAATGAGCAGTTCTTC	CSGILDRRTSNEQFF
TRBD1	TRBV28	TRBJ2-1	-	TGTGCCAGCAGTTTACGGGACAGGCGAGACAATGAGCAGTTCTTC	CASSLRDRRDNEQFF
-	TRBV7-9	TRBJ2-5	-	TGTGCCAGCAACCCGAGACGGGGCGGTTCATTCCAAGAGACCCAGTACTTC	CASNPRRGGSFQETQYF
TRBD1	TRBV30	TRBJ1-5	few	TGTGCCGCGGACAGGGGAGGAAATCAGCCCCAGCATTTT	CAADRGGNQPQHF
TRBD2	TRBV3-1	TRBJ2-7	many	TGTGCCAGCAGCCAAGATCTTGGTAGCGGGAGGAAGGGGCCGGAGCAGTACTTC	CASSQDLGSGRKGPEQYF
-	TRBV7-6	TRBJ2-2	many	TGTGCCAGCAGCCAAGGGGTAGTTAGGACCGGGGAGCTGTTTTTT	CASSQGVVRTGELFF
-	TRBV7-2	TRBJ1-3	many	TGTGCCAGCAGCTTACTCGAGAGTCGCATATATTTT	CASSLLESRIYF
-	TRBV7-2	TRBJ1-3	-	TGTGCCAGCAGCCCCCAGATTTCTGGAAACACCATATATTTT	CASSPQISGNTIYF